This entry lists 9 T cell receptor beta chains sequenced from one sample in a study of cytomegalovirus exposure and HLA in healthy donors (dated by TCRdb to about 2017). Library preparation employed the immunoSEQ multiplex PCR assay. For the multiplex PCR, a mixture combining 60 forward primers for TCR Vbeta segments and 13 reverse primers for TCR Jbeta segments was used. TCRdb's version of the immuneACCESS table is confined to in-frame rearrangements and falls short of the full clone set. An unresolved V gene accounts for under half of the shortfall where checked; the remainder is of unknown origin. This sample comprises tens of thousands of clones, 80% of them detected only once. Of the sample, roughly 25% is held by the ten largest clones. The sequencing input was PBMCs. The receptor set was obtained from a woman aged 50 to 60 in good health and CMV-seropositive.

The chain joins TRBV5-1 to TRBJ2-3; tentatively, D is TRBD2 (6 bases). The CDR3 contains 13 residues. The V end was cut by 4 bases, the J end by 4 bases, with 10 bases between. Germline values: CDR1 SGHRS, CDR2 YFSETQ. CDR3 DNA sequence: TGCGCCAGCAGCATCGGGAGCCCAGATACGCAGTATTTT. Its protein is CASSIGSPDTQYF.

J is TRBJ2-1 and V is TRBV13; 9 nucleotides line up with TRBD2. The germline V gene encodes CDR1 PRHDT and CDR2 FYEKMQ (reference sequence). The trim removed 1 base at V and 3 bases at J, leaving 1 base unmatched. CDR3 length equals 15 residues. In nucleotides, the CDR3 is TGTGCCAGCAGCTTAGTAGCGGGAGACTACAATGAGCAGTTCTTC. Amino acids: CASSLVAGDYNEQFF.

The V gene is TRBV7-9, the J gene TRBJ2-7, with 10 nucleotides matching TRBD2. CDR1 SEHNR and CDR2 FQNEAQ come from the germline V gene (reference sequence). Unmatched junction bases numbered 5, after V lost 2 bases and J lost 7 bases. This CDR3 region has 14 residues. CDR3 protein: CASSLFPSGSEQYV. The CDR3 coding sequence is TGTGCCAGCAGCTTATTTCCTAGCGGGAGTGAGCAGTACGTC.

The chain joins TRBV4-1 to TRBJ1-3; D is undetermined. CDR3 length equals 14 residues. Germline V gives CDR1 MGHRA, CDR2 YSYEKL. V was shortened by 7 bases and J by 2 bases, with 12 bases between the two germline ends. The DNA for the CDR3 is TGCGCCAGCACCTGGGGAGGACCTGGAAACACCATATATTTT. Its translation is CASTWGGPGNTIYF.

For this clone: Germline is not matched at one junction end, which may reflect a read error. This sequence joins TRBV5-1 and TRBJ2-7; 7 positions match TRBD1. The CDR3 contains 15 residues. Germline CDR1 and CDR2: SGHRS and YFSETQ. CDR3 sequence reads: CASSDTGEFSHEQYF. The CDR3 bases are TGCGCCAGCAGCGATACAGGGGAGTTCTCCCACGAGCAGTACTTC.

The V call is TRBV6-5, the J call TRBJ2-7, with 12 bases matching TRBD1. Germline-derived CDR1 and CDR2 are MNHEY and SVGAGI. Unmatched junction bases numbered 7, after V lost 7 bases and J lost 6 bases. The CDR3 is made up of 14 amino acids. The CDR3 region has the DNA TGTGCCAGCACCAGGGGACAGGGGGCGTTCGAGCAGTACTTC. Translated, it gives CASTRGQGAFEQYF.

CDR3 nucleotides: TGTGCCAGCAGCGGAAGCGGGGGGGCTCCCTACAATGAGCAGTTCTTC. Its translation is CASSGSGGAPYNEQFF. The chain joins TRBV9 to TRBJ2-1; 10 bases match TRBD2. With V trimmed by 3 bases and J by 2 bases, 5 bases remained unmatched. Germline V lookup: CDR1 SGDLS, CDR2 YYNGEE. The CDR3 is 16 residues long.

This CDR3 reads CASSGQGYGYTF. CDR3 nucleotide sequence: TGTGCCAGCAGCGGACAGGGATATGGCTACACCTTC. The V gene is TRBV13, the J gene TRBJ1-2; TRBD1 matches at 8 bases. The CDR3 loop spans 12 amino acids. The V gene end was trimmed by 5 bases and the J gene end by 5 bases; junction bases not matched to a gene: 1. Germline lookup yields CDR1 PRHDT and CDR2 FYEKMQ (reference sequence).

This clone occurred once. This chain links TRBV7-9 with TRBJ2-7; D gene uncertain. The CDR3 extends over 14 amino acids. Germline loops: CDR1 SEHNR, CDR2 FQNEAQ (reference sequence). The V end was cut by 3 bases, the J end by 0 bases, with 9 bases between. CDR3 nucleotide sequence: TGTGCCAGCAGCTTCGCATCCGGCTCCTACGAGCAGTACTTC. Amino acid sequence: CASSFASGSYEQYF.